This paragraph covers one T cell receptor (beta chain) sequence. Assay used: immunoSEQ multiplex PCR; TCRdb lists only in-frame clones, some missing. The data show roughly 74,000 clones, roughly 87% seen once. This entry belongs to a study of PD-L1 blockade in urothelial cancer. Study as a whole: Patients initiated atezolizumab in about 2014 at 1,200 mg intravenously every 3 weeks. Blood was evaluated 3 weeks (second dose) and 6 weeks after therapy began. T cell content in blood samples showed a median of approximately 150,000.

Looked up from germline, CDR1 is SNHLY and CDR2 is FYNNEI. The CDR3 has 16 amino acids. The J segment lost 0 bases and the V segment lost 5 bases, leaving 4 bases of the junction unmatched. The sample in question was PBMCs, obtained around atezolizumab (anti-PD-L1) treatment. V gene TRBV2 combines with J gene TRBJ1-4; 9 bases match TRBD1. The sequence was collected from a woman in her 70s with urothelial cancer. The CDR3 region is CASSRDRAATNEKLFF. Written as DNA, the CDR3 is TGTGCCAGCAGTCGGGACAGGGCTGCAACTAATGAAAAACTGTTTTTT.